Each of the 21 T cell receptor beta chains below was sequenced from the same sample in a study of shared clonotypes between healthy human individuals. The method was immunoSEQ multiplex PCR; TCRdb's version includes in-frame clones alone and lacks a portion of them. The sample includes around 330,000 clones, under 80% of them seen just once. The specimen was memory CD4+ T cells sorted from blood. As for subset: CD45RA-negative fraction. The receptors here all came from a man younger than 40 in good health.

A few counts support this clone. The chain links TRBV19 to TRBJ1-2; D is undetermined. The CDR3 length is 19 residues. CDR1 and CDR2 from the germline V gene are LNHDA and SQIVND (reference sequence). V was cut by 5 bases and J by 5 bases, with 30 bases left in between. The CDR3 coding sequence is TGTGCCAGTAGTGGTTTTGAGACACGGAGGCCGATAACTGAATATGGCTACACCTTC. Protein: CASSGFETRRPITEYGYTF.

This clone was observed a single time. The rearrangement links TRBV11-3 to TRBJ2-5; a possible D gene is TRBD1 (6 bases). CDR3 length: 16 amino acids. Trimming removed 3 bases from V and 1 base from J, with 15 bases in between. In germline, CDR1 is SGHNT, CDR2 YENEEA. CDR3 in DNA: TGTGCCAGCAGCTTGGGGGCAGGAACTCCCCAAGAGACCCAGTACTTC. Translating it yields CASSLGAGTPQETQYF.

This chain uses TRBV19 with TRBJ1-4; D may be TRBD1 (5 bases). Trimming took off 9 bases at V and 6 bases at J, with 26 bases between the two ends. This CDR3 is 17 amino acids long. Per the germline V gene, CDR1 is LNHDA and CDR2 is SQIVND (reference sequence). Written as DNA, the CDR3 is TGTGCCAGCAAGATTCACGGGGCGGTAGGAGGTGATGAAAAACTGTTTTTT. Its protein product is CASKIHGAVGGDEKLFF. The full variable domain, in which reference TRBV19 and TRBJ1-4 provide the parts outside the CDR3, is DGGITQSPKYLFRKEGQNVTLSCEQNLNHDAMYWYRQDPGQGLRLIYYSQIVNDFQKGDIAEGYSVSREKKESFPLTVTSAQKNPTAFYLCASKIHGAVGGDEKLFFGSGTQLSVL.

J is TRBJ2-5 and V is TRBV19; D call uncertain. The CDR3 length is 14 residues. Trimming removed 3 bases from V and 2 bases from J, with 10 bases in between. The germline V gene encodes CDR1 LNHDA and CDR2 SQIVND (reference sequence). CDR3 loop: CASSILWGQETQYF. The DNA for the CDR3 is TGTGCCAGTAGTATTCTGTGGGGACAAGAGACCCAGTACTTC.

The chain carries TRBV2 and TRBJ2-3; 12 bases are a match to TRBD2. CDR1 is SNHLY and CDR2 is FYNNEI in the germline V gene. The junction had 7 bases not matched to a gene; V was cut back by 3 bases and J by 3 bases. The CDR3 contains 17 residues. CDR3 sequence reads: CASSDTLAGGWTDTQYF. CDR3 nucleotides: TGTGCCAGCAGTGACACCCTAGCGGGAGGGTGGACAGATACGCAGTATTTT.

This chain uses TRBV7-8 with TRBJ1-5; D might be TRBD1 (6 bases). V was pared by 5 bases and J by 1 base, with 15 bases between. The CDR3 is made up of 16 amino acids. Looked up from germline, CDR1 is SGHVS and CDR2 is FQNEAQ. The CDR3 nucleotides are TGTGCCAGCAGCATGAACCGGGACACGAGCAATCAGCCCCAGCATTTT. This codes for CASSMNRDTSNQPQHF. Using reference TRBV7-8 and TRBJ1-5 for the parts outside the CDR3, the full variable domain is GAGVSQSPRYKVAKRGQDVALRCDPISGHVSLFWYQQALGQGPEFLTYFQNEAQLDKSGLPSDRFFAERPEGSVSTLKIQRTQQEDSAVYLCASSMNRDTSNQPQHFGDGTRLSIL.

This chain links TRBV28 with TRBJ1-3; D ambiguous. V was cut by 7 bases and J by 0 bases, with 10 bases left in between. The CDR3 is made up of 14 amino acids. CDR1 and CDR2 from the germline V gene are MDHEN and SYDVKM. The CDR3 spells CASTPGSSGNTIYF. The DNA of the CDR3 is TGTGCCAGCACCCCGGGGAGCTCTGGAAACACCATATATTTT. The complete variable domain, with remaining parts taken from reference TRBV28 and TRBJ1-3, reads DVKVTQSSRYLVKRTGEKVFLECVQDMDHENMFWYRQDPGLGLRLIYFSYDVKMKEKGDIPEGYSVSREKKERFSLILESASTNQTSMYLCASTPGSSGNTIYFGEGSWLTVV.

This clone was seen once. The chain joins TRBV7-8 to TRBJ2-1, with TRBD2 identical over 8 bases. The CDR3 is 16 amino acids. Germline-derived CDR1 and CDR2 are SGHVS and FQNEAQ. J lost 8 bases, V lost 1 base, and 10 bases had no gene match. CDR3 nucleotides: TGTGCCAGCAGCTTAGAAGTTAGCGGGACGTGGGATGAGCAGTTCTTC. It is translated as CASSLEVSGTWDEQFF.

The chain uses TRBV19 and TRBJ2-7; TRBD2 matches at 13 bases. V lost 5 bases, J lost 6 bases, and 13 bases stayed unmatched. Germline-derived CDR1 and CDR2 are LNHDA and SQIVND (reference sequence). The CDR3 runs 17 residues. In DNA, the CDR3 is TGTGCCAGTAGTGGAACAGGACTAGCGGGGGCCCCGGGCGAGCAGTACTTC. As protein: CASSGTGLAGAPGEQYF.

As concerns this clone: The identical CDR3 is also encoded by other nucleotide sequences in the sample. The CDR3 DNA reads TGTGCCACCAGCCCAGGGGGTACAGATACGCAGTATTTT. As protein: CATSPGGTDTQYF. V and J are TRBV15 and TRBJ2-3, with 7 bases identical to TRBD1. Germline V gives CDR1 LNHNV, CDR2 YYDKDF (reference sequence). The V gene end was trimmed by 5 bases and the J gene end by 3 bases; junction bases not matched to a gene: 2. This CDR3 is built from 13 residues.

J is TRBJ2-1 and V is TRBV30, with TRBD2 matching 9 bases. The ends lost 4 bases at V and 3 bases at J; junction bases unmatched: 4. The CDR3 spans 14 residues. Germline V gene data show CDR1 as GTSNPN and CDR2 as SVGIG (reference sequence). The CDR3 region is CAWTPSGIYNEQFF. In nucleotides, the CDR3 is TGTGCCTGGACTCCTAGCGGGATCTACAATGAGCAGTTCTTC.

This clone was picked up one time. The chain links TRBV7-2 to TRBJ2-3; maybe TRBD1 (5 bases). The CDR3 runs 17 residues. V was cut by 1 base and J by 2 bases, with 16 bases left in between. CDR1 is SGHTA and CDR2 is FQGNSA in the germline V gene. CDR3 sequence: CASSLDGAGSPTDTQYF. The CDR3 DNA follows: TGTGCCAGCAGCTTAGATGGGGCAGGATCGCCCACAGATACGCAGTATTTT. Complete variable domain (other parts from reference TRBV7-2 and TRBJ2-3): GAGVSQSPSNKVTEKGKDVELRCDPISGHTALYWYRQSLGQGLEFLIYFQGNSAPDKSGLPSDRFSAERTGGSVSTLTIQRTQQEDSAVYLCASSLDGAGSPTDTQYFGPGTRLTVL.

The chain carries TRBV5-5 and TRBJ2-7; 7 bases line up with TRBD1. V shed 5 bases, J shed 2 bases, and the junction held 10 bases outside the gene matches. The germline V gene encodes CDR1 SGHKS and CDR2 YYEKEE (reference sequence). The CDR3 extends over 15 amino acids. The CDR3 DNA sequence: TGTGCCAGCAGTCGACAGGGTCAAAGGGCCTACGAGCAGTACTTC. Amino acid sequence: CASSRQGQRAYEQYF.

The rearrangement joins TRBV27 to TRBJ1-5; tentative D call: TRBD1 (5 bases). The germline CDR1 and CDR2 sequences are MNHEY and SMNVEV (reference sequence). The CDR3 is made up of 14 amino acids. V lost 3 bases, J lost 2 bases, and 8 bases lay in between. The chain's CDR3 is CASSFRGRNQPQHF. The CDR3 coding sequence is TGTGCCAGCAGTTTTAGGGGACGCAATCAGCCCCAGCATTTT.

Here the CDR3 DNA reads TGTGCCAGTAGTCAGAGCTCTGGGGCCAACGTCCTGACTTTC. The encoded protein is CASSQSSGANVLTF. The rearrangement links TRBV19 to TRBJ2-6; D remains ambiguous. This CDR3 has 14 amino acids. Trimming stripped 5 bases from V and 0 bases from J, with 5 bases between. CDR1 and CDR2 from the germline V gene are LNHDA and SQIVND (reference sequence).

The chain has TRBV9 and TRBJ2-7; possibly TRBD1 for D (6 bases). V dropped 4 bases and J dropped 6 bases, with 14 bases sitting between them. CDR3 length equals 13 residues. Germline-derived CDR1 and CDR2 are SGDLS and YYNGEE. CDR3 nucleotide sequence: TGTGCCAGCAGCCCCCAAACAGGGCTCGAGCAGTACTTC. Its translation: CASSPQTGLEQYF.

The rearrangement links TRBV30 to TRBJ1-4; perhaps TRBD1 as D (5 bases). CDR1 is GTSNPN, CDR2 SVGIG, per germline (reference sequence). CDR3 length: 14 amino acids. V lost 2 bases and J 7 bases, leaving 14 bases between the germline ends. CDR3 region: CAWSPHGGGEKLFF. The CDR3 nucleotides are TGTGCCTGGAGTCCCCATGGGGGGGGTGAAAAACTGTTTTTT.

CDR3 loop: CASSQRQGAHADTQYF. The CDR3 nucleotides read TGTGCCAGCAGCCAAAGACAGGGGGCGCATGCAGATACGCAGTATTTT. The V and J genes are TRBV7-9 and TRBJ2-3, with 10 bases identical to TRBD1. The CDR3 is 16 residues long. In germline, CDR1 is SEHNR, CDR2 FQNEAQ (reference sequence). V shed 5 bases, J shed 4 bases, and the junction held 9 bases outside the gene matches.

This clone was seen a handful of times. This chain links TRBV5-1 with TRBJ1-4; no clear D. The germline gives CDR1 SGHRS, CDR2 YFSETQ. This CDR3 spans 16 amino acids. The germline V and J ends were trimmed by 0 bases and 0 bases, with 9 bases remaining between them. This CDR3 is CASSLEPVATNEKLFF. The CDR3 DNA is TGCGCCAGCAGCTTGGAGCCGGTTGCAACTAATGAAAAACTGTTTTTT.

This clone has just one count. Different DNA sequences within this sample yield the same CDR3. The CDR3 sequence: CASSLDRGRYEQYF. The DNA of the CDR3 is TGCGCCAGCAGCTTGGACAGGGGGCGGTACGAGCAGTACTTC. The gene calls are TRBV5-1 and TRBJ2-7, with TRBD1 matching 9 bases. Germline V gene data show CDR1 as SGHRS and CDR2 as YFSETQ. This CDR3 has 14 amino acids. The junction had 2 bases not matched to a gene; V was cut back by 0 bases and J by 4 bases.

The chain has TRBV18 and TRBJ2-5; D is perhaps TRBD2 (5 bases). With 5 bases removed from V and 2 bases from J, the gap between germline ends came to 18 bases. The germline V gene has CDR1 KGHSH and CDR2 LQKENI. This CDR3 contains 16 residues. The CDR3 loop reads CASSATWRQEQETQYF. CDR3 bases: TGTGCCAGCTCAGCTACCTGGAGGCAGGAACAAGAGACCCAGTACTTC.